A single sample is the source of the 30 T cell receptor beta chains below, sequenced in a study of cytomegalovirus exposure and HLA in healthy donors. PCR amplification relied on 60 Vbeta primers (plus 13 Jbeta primers). This table comes from immunoSEQ multiplex PCR, and its TCRdb copy is limited to in-frame clones, with some not included. This sample has under 200,000 clones, with around 78% found just once. Sequencing was done on a sample of PBMCs. These receptors all stem from a man aged 35-49 years in good health and CMV-seronegative.

This clone was detected a few times. The chain carries TRBV5-8 and TRBJ2-7; 11 bases match TRBD1. Germline V gene lookup returns CDR1 SGHTS and CDR2 YDEGEE. With 0 bases clipped from V and 3 bases from J, the junction kept 5 bases outside the gene matches. CDR3 length: 16 amino acids. The CDR3 DNA follows: TGTGCCAGCAGCTTGGAAGGGGACAGGGGGTTCTACGAGCAGTACTTC. This translates into CASSLEGDRGFYEQYF.

CDR3 DNA sequence: TGTGCCTGGAGCCCGGGGGATACCTACGAGCAGTACTTC. Its protein is CAWSPGDTYEQYF. The rearrangement uses TRBV30 and TRBJ2-7; tentatively, D is TRBD2 (6 bases). V was shortened by 3 bases and J by 2 bases, with 11 bases between the two germline ends. This CDR3 has 13 residues. The germline V gene encodes CDR1 GTSNPN and CDR2 SVGIG (reference sequence).

The chain links TRBV7-9 to TRBJ2-7; D possibly corresponds to TRBD2 (6 bases). From germline, CDR1 is SEHNR and CDR2 FQNEAQ (reference sequence). This CDR3 spans 12 amino acids. CDR3 sequence: CSSSLGGNEQYV. The CDR3 DNA is TGTTCCAGCAGCTTAGGCGGGAACGAGCAGTACGTC.

This rearrangement joins TRBV19 to TRBJ2-2; unclear D gene. V lost 5 bases and J 4 bases, leaving 11 bases between the germline ends. Germline V gene data show CDR1 as LNHDA and CDR2 as SQIVND (reference sequence). There are 14 residues in the CDR3. The CDR3 loop reads CASSGFRSTGELFF. For the CDR3, the DNA is TGTGCCAGTAGTGGGTTCCGGAGCACCGGGGAGCTGTTTTTT.

The rearrangement uses TRBV25-1 and TRBJ2-1; D is ambiguous. CDR1 and CDR2 (germline): MGHDK, SYGVNS. V was trimmed by 3 bases and J by 0 bases, leaving 12 bases between them. The CDR3 is 16 amino acids. This CDR3 reads CASSDLGGSSYNEQFF. In DNA, the CDR3 is TGTGCCAGCAGTGACTTAGGCGGAAGCTCCTACAATGAGCAGTTCTTC.

This chain joins TRBV2 and TRBJ1-5; 7 bases align to TRBD1. Germline V gene lookup returns CDR1 SNHLY and CDR2 FYNNEI. Trimming took 7 bases from V and 7 from J; bases not matched to a gene: 7. CDR3 size: 13 residues. CDR3 in amino acids: CASIYSGGQPQHF. The CDR3 DNA reads TGTGCCAGCATATATTCAGGGGGGCAGCCCCAGCATTTT.

CDR3 residues: CARSFGTSGKLGTDTQYF. CDR3 sequence (DNA): TGTGCCAGAAGTTTTGGGACTAGCGGGAAGTTGGGCACAGATACGCAGTATTTT. This chain connects TRBV5-3 to TRBJ2-3, with TRBD2 identical over 13 bases. TRBV5-3 is given ORF status, its function remaining uncertain. The ends lost 5 bases at V and 1 base at J; junction bases unmatched: 10. This CDR3 is 18 amino acids long.

The rearrangement uses TRBV7-2 and TRBJ2-2; 14 nucleotides line up with TRBD2. The V segment lost 5 bases and the J segment 5 bases; nucleotides outside the gene matches: 7. The length of the CDR3 is 17 residues. Germline V gives CDR1 SGHTA, CDR2 FQGNSA. The CDR3 region is CASSHGTSGSGTGELFF. CDR3 DNA sequence: TGTGCCAGCAGCCACGGGACTAGCGGGAGTGGAACCGGGGAGCTGTTTTTT.

The V call is TRBV7-6, the J call TRBJ2-7; 10 positions agree with TRBD2. J gave up 5 bases and V 5 bases, and 9 bases lay outside the gene matches. CDR3 length: 15 residues. Looked up from germline, CDR1 is SGHVS and CDR2 is FNYEAQ. CDR3 protein: CASSGLAGESDEQYF. The CDR3 nucleotides are TGTGCCAGCAGCGGTCTAGCGGGAGAGAGCGACGAGCAGTACTTC.

The V and J genes are TRBV30 and TRBJ1-5; a possible D gene is TRBD1 (5 bases). Germline V CDR1 and CDR2: GTSNPN, SVGIG (reference sequence). CDR3 size: 17 residues. Trimming stripped 0 bases from V and 10 bases from J, with 25 bases between. The CDR3 is CAWSVGSGDWAGQPQHF. CDR3 bases: TGTGCCTGGAGTGTGGGCAGTGGGGACTGGGCGGGTCAACCCCAGCATTTT.

V and J are TRBV5-1 and TRBJ2-5; TRBD2 agrees at 10 bases. The better agreement between TRBJ2-7 and the DNA end casts doubt on the J call. CDR1 and CDR2 from the germline V gene are SGHRS and YFSETQ. This CDR3 is 16 amino acids long. CDR3 loop: CASSLGASGRPHEQYF. Written as DNA, the CDR3 is TGCGCCAGCAGCTTGGGGGCTAGCGGGAGACCCCACGAGCAGTACTTC.

The chain carries TRBV28 and TRBJ2-3, with 10 bases lining up with TRBD1. The CDR3 sequence is 15 residues long. Germline V CDR1 and CDR2: MDHEN, SYDVKM. V shed 3 bases, J shed 1 base, and the junction held 1 base outside the gene matches. CDR3 in amino acids: CASSFGTGGTDTQYF. Here the CDR3 DNA reads TGTGCCAGCAGTTTTGGGACAGGGGGCACAGATACGCAGTATTTT.

This clone came up many times. The chain uses TRBV5-6 and TRBJ2-3; D not resolved. The CDR3 is 12 amino acids. V lost 7 bases, J lost 1 base, and 7 bases lay in between. In germline, CDR1 is SGHDT, CDR2 YYEEEE. The CDR3 region is CASARGTDTQYF. CDR3 in DNA: TGTGCCAGCGCCCGGGGCACAGATACGCAGTATTTT. Using reference TRBV5-6 and TRBJ2-3 for the parts outside the CDR3, the full variable domain is DAGVTQSPTHLIKTRGQQVTLRCSPKSGHDTVSWYQQALGQGPQFIFQYYEEEERQRGNFPDRFSGHQFPNYSSELNVNALLLGDSALYLCASARGTDTQYFGPGTRLTVL.

In DNA, the CDR3 is TGTGCCAGTAGTACAGGGTACTCGGGAGGAGAGACCCAGTACTTC. This codes for CASSTGYSGGETQYF. The chain employs TRBV19 and TRBJ2-5; 7 positions agree with TRBD2. Germline CDR1 and CDR2: LNHDA and SQIVND (reference sequence). V gave up 4 bases and J gave up 4 bases; unmatched junction bases: 9. The CDR3 length is 15 residues.

The table lists this clone with a few counts. The V call is TRBV6-5, the J call TRBJ2-2, with 10 bases fitting TRBD2. The length of the CDR3 is 14 residues. The germline CDR1 and CDR2 sequences are MNHEY and SVGAGI. The J segment lost 14 bases and the V segment lost 6 bases, leaving 12 bases of the junction unmatched. CDR3 residues: CASSPGTSATNLFF. CDR3 nucleotides: TGTGCCAGCAGCCCAGGGACTAGCGCCACCAACCTGTTTTTT.

The chain carries TRBV5-1 and TRBJ2-1; D not resolved. V lost 0 bases and J 6 bases, leaving 10 bases between the germline ends. Germline V lookup: CDR1 SGHRS, CDR2 YFSETQ. The CDR3 is 14 residues long. CDR3 nucleotide sequence: TGCGCCAGCAGCTTGGCCCTACAGTCCAATGAGCAGTTCTTC. Protein sequence: CASSLALQSNEQFF.

The chain uses TRBV21-1 and TRBJ2-5; TRBD2 is the table's D call and was not checked against the DNA. TRBV21-1 is noted as a pseudogene. The CDR3 is 18 residues long. Here the CDR3 reads CASKQSGLAGGRRGPQYF. The CDR3, as DNA: TGTGCCAGCAAGCAGTCGGGACTAGCGGGAGGACGTCGCGGCCCCCAGTACTTC.

This clone occurred a few times. The V call is TRBV5-1, the J call TRBJ1-3; 7 bases align to TRBD1. V trimming: 4 bases; J trimming: 4 bases; junction bases outside the gene matches: 5. The length of the CDR3 is 14 residues. Germline V lookup: CDR1 SGHRS, CDR2 YFSETQ. The CDR3 here is CASSITGVGNTIYF. In DNA form, the CDR3 reads TGCGCCAGCAGCATAACAGGGGTGGGAAACACCATATATTTT.

This clone was observed a few times. V usage is TRBV5-5 and J usage is TRBJ1-2; 8 bases agree with TRBD1. Germline CDR1 and CDR2: SGHKS and YYEKEE (reference sequence). The J segment lost 3 bases and the V segment lost 2 bases, leaving 6 bases of the junction unmatched. This CDR3 comprises 15 residues. The chain's CDR3 is CASSLSGQGHYGYTF. CDR3 DNA sequence: TGTGCCAGCAGCTTATCTGGACAGGGACACTATGGCTACACCTTC.

V and J are TRBV9 and TRBJ1-1; TRBD1 agrees at 7 bases. Losses at the gene ends were 5 bases for V and 11 bases for J; bases not matched to a gene: 9. The CDR3 is 12 residues long. Germline values: CDR1 SGDLS, CDR2 YYNGEE. The CDR3 bases are TGTGCCAGCAGTCCCACAGGGGACGAGGCTTTCTTT. This gives the protein CASSPTGDEAFF.

V is TRBV6-1 and J is TRBJ2-7; D may be TRBD1 (6 bases). Germline-derived CDR1 and CDR2 are MNHNS and SASEGT. With 6 bases removed from V and 2 bases from J, the gap between germline ends came to 8 bases. This CDR3 contains 12 residues. The CDR3 DNA reads as TGTGCCAGCAGGGACAGCCCCTACGAGCAGTACGTC. This translates into CASRDSPYEQYV.

This rearrangement joins TRBV27 to TRBJ2-5; no clear D. Trimming cost V 4 bases and J 4 bases, with 10 bases left between them. This CDR3 is built from 13 residues. Germline V gene lookup returns CDR1 MNHEY and CDR2 SMNVEV (reference sequence). In DNA form, the CDR3 reads TGTGCCAGCAGTTCTAGTGACCGAGAGACCCAGTACTTC. As protein: CASSSSDRETQYF.

The V gene is TRBV5-1, the J gene TRBJ2-2, with D uncertain. V shed 2 bases and J shed 8 bases, with 7 bases lying between them. Germline V lookup: CDR1 SGHRS, CDR2 YFSETQ. The CDR3 extends over 12 amino acids. The CDR3 reads CASSLTRGELFF. CDR3 in DNA: TGCGCCAGCAGCTTAACGAGAGGGGAGCTGTTTTTT.

The CDR3 sequence: CAWSAGGAGSTDTQYF. As DNA, the CDR3 is TGTGCCTGGAGTGCGGGAGGGGCGGGTAGCACAGATACGCAGTATTTT. This chain uses TRBV30 with TRBJ2-3; 8 positions agree with TRBD2. Trimming took 1 base from V and 0 from J; bases not matched to a gene: 6. CDR3 length equals 16 residues. Germline V CDR1 and CDR2: GTSNPN, SVGIG (reference sequence).

The J gene is TRBJ2-3, the V gene TRBV7-2; TRBD2 is a possible D gene (7 bases). This CDR3 has 17 amino acids. The germline V gene has CDR1 SGHTA and CDR2 FQGNSA. V dropped 5 bases and J dropped 4 bases, with 22 bases sitting between them. This CDR3 is CASSPGVAGNRADTQYF. The CDR3 DNA is TGTGCCAGCAGCCCGGGGGTAGCGGGTAACAGGGCAGATACGCAGTATTTT.

The V gene is TRBV29-1, the J gene TRBJ1-1, with TRBD1 matching 8 bases. With 8 bases clipped from V and 0 bases from J, the junction kept 8 bases outside the gene matches. The V gene's germline CDR1 is SQVTM and CDR2 ANQGSEA. The CDR3 spans 14 residues. In DNA, the CDR3 is TGCAGCTCAGGGACAGGTAACATGAACACTGAAGCTTTCTTT. This translates into CSSGTGNMNTEAFF.

The V and J genes are TRBV5-1 and TRBJ2-5; D call uncertain. Germline assignment: CDR1 SGHRS and CDR2 YFSETQ. The CDR3 loop spans 14 amino acids. V was pared by 1 base and J by 0 bases, with 7 bases between. This CDR3 is CASSLWHNQETQYF. The CDR3 region has the DNA TGCGCCAGCAGCTTGTGGCACAACCAAGAGACCCAGTACTTC.

CDR3 region: CASSHFRTAWRSYEQYV. CDR3 bases: TGCGCCAGCAGTCATTTTAGGACAGCTTGGCGCTCCTACGAGCAGTACGTC. The rearrangement links TRBV23-1 to TRBJ2-7; possibly TRBD1 for D (6 bases). TRBV23-1 counts as an open reading frame of uncertain function. V lost 3 bases and J 0 bases, leaving 18 bases between the germline ends. CDR3 length: 17 amino acids.

The chain combines TRBV19 with TRBJ2-1, with D perhaps TRBD2 (5 bases). The ends were cut back, 9 bases at V and 0 bases at J, with 15 bases in the middle. This CDR3 is 15 amino acids long. Germline-derived CDR1 and CDR2 are LNHDA and SQIVND (reference sequence). In DNA, the CDR3 is TGTGCCAGCAACCGAGGGAGAAGCTCCTACAATGAGCAGTTCTTC. It is translated as CASNRGRSSYNEQFF.

This sequence joins TRBV27 and TRBJ1-1; D unclear. Trimming took 3 bases from V and 2 from J, leaving 7 bases between them. Germline CDR1 reads MNHEY; CDR2 reads SMNVEV (reference sequence). The CDR3 runs 13 residues. CDR3 protein: CASSLYVNTEAFF. The CDR3 nucleotides read TGTGCCAGCAGTTTGTATGTCAACACTGAAGCTTTCTTT.